Shown below are 20 T cell receptor beta chains from a single sample sequenced in a study of neurological immune-mediated disorders. The time point: longitudinal time-point 1 (baseline). TCRdb recomputed calls from the 5' RACE reads with MiXCR, one row per CDR3 protein. The sample contains tens of thousands of distinct CDR3 sequences, about 13% of which appear only once. Sequencing was performed on PBMCs. The receptors were sampled from a female donor with HTLV-1-associated myelopathy (HAM/TSP).

This clonotype came up many times. V gene TRBV4-1 combines with J gene TRBJ2-3; 10 bases match TRBD2. The V gene's germline CDR1 is MGHRA and CDR2 YSYEKL. CDR3 length: 15 amino acids. The V and J ends lost 4 bases and 6 bases, in that order; junction bases with no gene match: 7. CDR3 in amino acids: CASSLPSGGPDTQYF. For the CDR3, the DNA is TGCGCCAGCAGCCTTCCTAGCGGGGGTCCGGATACGCAGTATTTT.

There are many counts of this clonotype. This sequence joins TRBV5-1 and TRBJ2-7; a possible D gene is TRBD2 (6 bases). With 4 bases removed from V and 1 base from J, the gap between germline ends came to 15 bases. Germline V gene sequence: CDR1 SGHRS, CDR2 YFSETQ. The CDR3 runs to 15 residues. The CDR3 is CASSHDPGTSYEQYF. CDR3 bases: TGCGCCAGCAGCCATGATCCCGGGACTTCCTACGAGCAGTACTTC.

This clonotype was found a few times. The junction shows a germline mismatch at one end, possibly a read error. This chain connects TRBV20-1 to TRBJ1-5, with a possible D match to TRBD1 (6 bases). The CDR3 sequence is 14 residues long. Germline values: CDR1 DFQATT, CDR2 SNEGSKA (reference sequence). The CDR3, as DNA: TGCAGCGCTAGACTCGGGGGGCAGGTTCACCCCCAGCATTTT. As protein: CSARLGGQVHPQHF.

This clonotype is medium-sized (0.01 to 0.1%) by share. Germline is not matched at one junction end, which may reflect a read error. V gene TRBV15 combines with J gene TRBJ2-5; D remains unclear. Germline V gives CDR1 LNHNV, CDR2 YYDKDF (reference sequence). CDR3 length: 13 amino acids. CDR3 amino acids: CATSRAREETQYF. DNA for the CDR3: TGTGCTACCAGCAGAGCACGGGAAGAGACCCAGTACTTC.

This clonotype occurred many times. V gene TRBV28 combines with J gene TRBJ2-2; D is perhaps TRBD1 (6 bases). The CDR3 contains 14 residues. V gave up 5 bases and J gave up 4 bases, with 11 bases separating them. Germline V gives CDR1 MDHEN, CDR2 SYDVKM. In DNA, the CDR3 is TGTGCCAGCAGTCTCGGACAGCTCACCGGGGAGCTGTTTTTT. The encoded protein is CASSLGQLTGELFF.

This clonotype was recorded at least ten times. The V and J genes are TRBV28 and TRBJ2-3, with D tentatively TRBD2 (7 bases). Between the trimmed V and J ends, which lost 8 bases and 4 bases, there was a span of 19 bases. Germline V lookup: CDR1 MDHEN, CDR2 SYDVKM. This CDR3 spans 15 amino acids. CDR3: CASRPGGRGADTQYF. The CDR3, as DNA: TGTGCCAGCCGACCTGGGGGCCGGGGGGCAGATACGCAGTATTTT.

On this clonotype: A much bigger clone sits one base away, suggesting this may be a read error. This chain connects TRBV20-1 to TRBJ2-1, with D possibly being TRBD1 or TRBD2 (5 bases each). The germline V gene has CDR1 DFQATT and CDR2 SNEGSKA (reference sequence). The CDR3 loop spans 13 amino acids. CDR3 sequence: CSTLGANYIEQFF. In nucleotides, the CDR3 is TGCAGTACCCTCGGGGCCAACTACATTGAGCAGTTCTTC.

This clonotype was counted at least ten times. This chain links TRBV7-8 with TRBJ2-2; 8 bases map to TRBD1. The CDR3 consists of 14 residues. The junction had 1 base not matched to a gene; V was cut back by 2 bases and J by 5 bases. Germline CDR1 and CDR2: SGHVS and FQNEAQ. CDR3 nucleotides: TGTGCCAGCAGCTTAAGGGACAGGACCGGGGAGCTGTTTTTT. Protein product: CASSLRDRTGELFF.

This clonotype was recorded many times. This chain connects TRBV9 to TRBJ2-2; D unresolved. The germline V gene encodes CDR1 SGDLS and CDR2 YYNGEE. Trimming cost V 3 bases and J 4 bases, with 7 bases left between them. This CDR3 comprises 13 residues. CDR3 sequence reads: CASSADRTGELFF. In DNA, the CDR3 is TGTGCCAGCAGCGCGGACCGCACCGGGGAGCTGTTTTTT.

This clonotype showed up many times. V and J are TRBV5-1 and TRBJ2-7; TRBD1 aligns across 7 bases. The CDR3 sequence is 15 residues long. CDR1 SGHRS and CDR2 YFSETQ come from the germline V gene. The V and J ends lost 0 bases and 6 bases, in that order; junction bases with no gene match: 9. The CDR3 DNA reads TGCGCCAGCAGCTTGGTATGGGACAGCGAAGTCGAGCAGTACTTC. It yields the protein CASSLVWDSEVEQYF.

V and J are TRBV7-9 and TRBJ2-3; a weak D match, TRBD2 (6 bases). The CDR3 is 14 residues long. Germline V CDR1 and CDR2: SEHNR, FQNEAQ (reference sequence). Trimming left V 9 bases short and J 0 bases short, with 13 bases between. As DNA, the CDR3 is TGTGCCAGTTTCCTGGGGGGTAGCACAGATACGCAGTATTTT. Translation: CASFLGGSTDTQYF.

This clonotype was observed a handful of times. V gene TRBV7-8 combines with J gene TRBJ2-3; 8 positions match TRBD2. The ends lost 5 bases at V and 5 bases at J; junction bases unmatched: 6. The length of the CDR3 is 14 residues. CDR1 is SGHVS and CDR2 is FQNEAQ in the germline V gene. The DNA of the CDR3 is TGTGCCAGCAGCACGCGGGGGGCCTTAGATACGCAGTATTTT. Protein product: CASSTRGALDTQYF.

This clonotype was seen ten or more times. This chain links TRBV3-1 with TRBJ1-6; 9 bases agree with TRBD1. The CDR3 runs 14 residues. With 5 bases clipped from V and 8 bases from J, the junction kept 4 bases outside the gene matches. Germline V gene sequence: CDR1 LGHDT, CDR2 YNNKEL (reference sequence). CDR3 sequence reads: CASSTRDRDSPLHF. As DNA, the CDR3 is TGTGCCAGCAGCACCCGGGACAGGGATTCACCCCTCCACTTT.

This clonotype has a count of ten or more. This chain uses TRBV5-1 with TRBJ2-1; TRBD1 might be the D (5 bases). The V end lost 4 bases, the J end lost 3 bases, and 17 bases lay between the germline ends. The CDR3 is made up of 16 amino acids. Germline lookup yields CDR1 SGHRS and CDR2 YFSETQ. This CDR3 reads CASSPTDGRFYNEQFF. CDR3 bases: TGCGCCAGCAGCCCGACAGATGGCAGATTCTACAATGAGCAGTTCTTC.

This clonotype was seen repeatedly, ten times or more. This chain joins TRBV28 and TRBJ2-7, with 10 bases identical to TRBD1. CDR3 size: 16 residues. V lost 5 bases and J lost 0; bases outside the gene matches: 7. CDR1 MDHEN and CDR2 SYDVKM come from the germline V gene. CDR3: CASSLSRDRGSYEQYF. As DNA, the CDR3 is TGTGCCAGCAGTCTATCGCGGGACAGGGGCTCCTACGAGCAGTACTTC. The variable domain in full, completed from reference TRBV28 and TRBJ2-7, reads DVKVTQSSRYLVKRTGEKVFLECVQDMDHENMFWYRQDPGLGLRLIYFSYDVKMKEKGDIPEGYSVSREKKERFSLILESASTNQTSMYLCASSLSRDRGSYEQYFGPGTRLTVT.

With respect to this clonotype: A read error is possible here, since a much larger clone lies one base away. CDR3 sequence (DNA): TGTGCCAGAAGTTTAACAGGGGTGGGGTCACCCCTCCACTTT. It codes for CARSLTGVGSPLHF. V and J are TRBV12-3 or TRBV12-4 and TRBJ1-6; 7 positions agree with TRBD1. This CDR3 is built from 14 residues.

In this sample, this clonotype turned up many times. The chain carries TRBV7-8 and TRBJ1-2; 7 bases fit TRBD1. J gave up 0 bases and V 7 bases, and 11 bases lay outside the gene matches. This CDR3 has 16 amino acids. The germline gives CDR1 SGHVS, CDR2 FQNEAQ. CDR3 coding DNA: TGTGCCAGCACCACCGGGACAGCATCCACTAACTATGGCTACACCTTC. Translated: CASTTGTASTNYGYTF.

This clonotype was seen a handful of times. The chain combines TRBV11-2 with TRBJ1-4; no firm D call. V was clipped by 1 base and J by 0 bases, with 6 bases between them. Germline values: CDR1 SGHAT, CDR2 FQNNGV. The CDR3 spans 15 residues. CDR3 in amino acids: CASSLGATTNEKLFF. CDR3 sequence (DNA): TGTGCCAGCAGCTTAGGGGCTACAACTAATGAAAAACTGTTTTTT.

This clonotype came up many times. V usage is TRBV5-1 and J usage is TRBJ2-7, with D tentatively TRBD1 (5 bases). The germline V gene encodes CDR1 SGHRS and CDR2 YFSETQ. This CDR3 is built from 18 residues. V gave up 0 bases and J gave up 5 bases, with 24 bases separating them. This CDR3 is CASSLGPRVKPADDEQYF. The CDR3, as DNA: TGCGCCAGCAGCTTGGGTCCCAGGGTTAAACCGGCCGACGACGAGCAGTACTTC.

The rearrangement links TRBV28 to TRBJ1-2, with D possibly matching TRBD1 (5 bases). CDR1 is MDHEN and CDR2 is SYDVKM in the germline V gene. The CDR3 has 15 amino acids. The V end was cut by 1 base, the J end by 3 bases, with 12 bases between. CDR3 amino acids: CASSLSPGRHYGYTF. The CDR3 nucleotides read TGTGCCAGCAGTTTATCGCCGGGACGGCACTATGGCTACACCTTC.